Listed here is a single T cell receptor beta chain. The entry originates in a study of blood T cell repertoires in COVID-19. About the study: Sites across the United States, Italy and Spain contributed samples from acute and convalescent COVID-19. PBMCs, B-cell-depleted T cells, or T cells were the source of the cDNA or gDNA that made up the material.

This CDR3 has 17 residues. Trimming cost V 3 bases and J 3 bases; bases outside gene matches: 9. Germline CDR1 LGHDT, CDR2 YNNKEL (reference sequence). Authors' data handling: Amplification of reference gene primers provided the estimated nucleated cell counts. Measured with immunoSEQ multiplex PCR; TCRdb has only the in-frame clones, and not every one. The V and J calls and clone size come from that table; D and trimming were worked out from the DNA. The sample contains around 30,000 clones, roughly 80% of which appear only once. This TCR was sampled from an elderly man with active or convalescent COVID-19. Sequences were obtained from peripheral blood. V is TRBV3-1 (or the pseudogene TRBV3-2) and J is TRBJ2-2, with 8 bases that match TRBD2. The CDR3, as DNA: TGTGCCAGCAGCCACCATATAGTAGCGGGACACACCGGGGAGCTGTTTTTT. Amino acids: CASSHHIVAGHTGELFF.